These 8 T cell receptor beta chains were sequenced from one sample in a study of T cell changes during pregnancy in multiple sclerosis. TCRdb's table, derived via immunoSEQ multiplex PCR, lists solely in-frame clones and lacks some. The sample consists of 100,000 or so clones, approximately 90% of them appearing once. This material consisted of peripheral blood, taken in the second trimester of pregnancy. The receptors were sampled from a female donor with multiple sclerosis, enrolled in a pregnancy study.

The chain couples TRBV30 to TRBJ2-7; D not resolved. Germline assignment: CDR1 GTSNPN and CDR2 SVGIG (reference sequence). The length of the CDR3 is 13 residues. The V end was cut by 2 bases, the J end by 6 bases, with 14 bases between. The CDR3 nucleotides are TGTGCCTGGAGTAACAGAAGGATGGGCGAGCAGTACTTC. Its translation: CAWSNRRMGEQYF.

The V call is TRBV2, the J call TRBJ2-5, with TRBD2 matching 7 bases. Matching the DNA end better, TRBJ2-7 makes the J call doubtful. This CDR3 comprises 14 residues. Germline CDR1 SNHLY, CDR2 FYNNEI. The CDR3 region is CASSIERDSYEQYF. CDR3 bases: TGTGCCAGCTCGATCGAGCGGGACTCCTACGAGCAGTACTTC.

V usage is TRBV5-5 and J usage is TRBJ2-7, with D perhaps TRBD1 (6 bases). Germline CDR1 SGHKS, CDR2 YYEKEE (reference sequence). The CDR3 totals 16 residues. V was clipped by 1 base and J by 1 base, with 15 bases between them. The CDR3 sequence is CASSLLSGTPSYEQYF. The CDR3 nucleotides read TGTGCCAGCAGCTTGTTATCCGGGACACCTTCCTACGAGCAGTACTTC.

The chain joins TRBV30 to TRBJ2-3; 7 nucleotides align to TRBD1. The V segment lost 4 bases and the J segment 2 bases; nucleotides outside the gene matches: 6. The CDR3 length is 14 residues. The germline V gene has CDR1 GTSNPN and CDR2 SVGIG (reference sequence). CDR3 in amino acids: CAWTTGALTDTQYF. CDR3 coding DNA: TGTGCCTGGACTACAGGGGCCCTCACAGATACGCAGTATTTT.

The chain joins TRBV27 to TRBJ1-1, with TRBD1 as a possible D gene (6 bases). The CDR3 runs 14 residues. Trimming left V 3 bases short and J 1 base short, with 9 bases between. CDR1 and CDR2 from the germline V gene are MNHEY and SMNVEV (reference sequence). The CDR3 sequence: CASSFRGQNTEAFF. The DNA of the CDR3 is TGTGCCAGCAGTTTCAGGGGACAGAACACTGAAGCTTTCTTT.

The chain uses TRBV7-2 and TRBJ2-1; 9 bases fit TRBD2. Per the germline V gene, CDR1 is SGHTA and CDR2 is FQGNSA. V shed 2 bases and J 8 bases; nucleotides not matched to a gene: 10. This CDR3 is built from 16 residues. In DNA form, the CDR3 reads TGTGCCAGCAGCTTAACCCGCGGGGGGGCGGGCGATGAGCAGTTCTTC. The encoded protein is CASSLTRGGAGDEQFF.

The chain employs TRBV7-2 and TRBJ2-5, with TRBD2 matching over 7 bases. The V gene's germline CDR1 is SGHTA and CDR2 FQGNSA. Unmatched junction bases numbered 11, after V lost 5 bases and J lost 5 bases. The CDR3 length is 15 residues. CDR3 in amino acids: CASSGGSNPGETQYF. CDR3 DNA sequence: TGTGCCAGCAGCGGCGGGAGCAACCCCGGGGAGACCCAGTACTTC.

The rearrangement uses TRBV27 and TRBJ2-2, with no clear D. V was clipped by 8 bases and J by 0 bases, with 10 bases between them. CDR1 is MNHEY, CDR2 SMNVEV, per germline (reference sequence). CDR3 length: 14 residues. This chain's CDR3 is CASAYLPNTGELFF. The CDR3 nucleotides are TGTGCCAGCGCGTACCTCCCGAACACCGGGGAGCTGTTTTTT.